This T cell receptor beta chain was sequenced for a study of radiotherapy plus CTLA-4 blockade in lung cancer. Turning to the study itself: Among patients, more than 15% showed objective responses, and approximately 29% had disease control. Points from the study as a whole: Among blood TCR repertoires after radiotherapy plus ipilimumab, tumor-derived clones expanded.

About this clone: What it recognizes is unknown.

There are 13 residues in the CDR3. The germline CDR1 and CDR2 sequences are SGHRS and YFSETQ. V was shortened by 0 bases and J by 6 bases, with 10 bases between the two germline ends. Only in-frame clones appear in the TCRdb table, and some are missing; sequencing was by immunoSEQ multiplex PCR. Among fewer than 90,000 clones listed, 75% to 90% were seen once. This specimen consisted of peripheral blood, obtained from a patient treated with radiotherapy plus ipilimumab. This TCR was recovered from a human donor with non-small cell lung cancer who had stable disease on radiotherapy plus ipilimumab. The J gene is TRBJ2-7, the V gene TRBV5-1; D gene ambiguous. CDR3 sequence reads: CASSLADGFEQYF. The CDR3, as DNA: TGCGCCAGCAGCTTGGCCGATGGGTTCGAGCAGTACTTC.